This T cell receptor beta chain was captured by sequencing in a study of T cell responses to AZD1222 COVID-19 vaccine. Repertoires were generated with immunoSEQ multiplex PCR, while TCRdb's copy carries only in-frame clones and drops some. The sample consists of more than 100,000 clones, around 92% of them appearing once. Trimming removed 1 base from V and 0 bases from J, with 12 bases in between. This CDR3 is 17 amino acids long. Germline V lookup: CDR1 MGHRA, CDR2 YSYEKL. Pooling was applied to second doses at about 4 or about 12 weeks. This TCR was sampled from an adult who received the AZD1222 COVID-19 vaccine. The V and J genes are TRBV4-1 and TRBJ1-4, with D hard to call. This specimen was peripheral blood, taken 28 days after the second AZD1222 dose. The CDR3 spells CASSQVLGSSTNEKLFF. Here the CDR3 DNA reads TGCGCCAGCAGCCAAGTACTCGGGAGCTCAACTAATGAAAAACTGTTTTTT.